Listed below are T cell receptor beta chains from one sample, sequenced in a study of T-cell reconstitution after alpha-beta-depleted transplantation in children. MiXCR was run by TCRdb on the PCR reads, yielding one entry per CDR3 protein. The sample has about 610,000 distinct CDR3 sequences, under 12% seen once. This specimen was PBMCs from the stem cell graft donor, taken from the stem cell graft. These receptor sequences come from a human donor who donated a stem cell graft to a child with acute myeloid leukemia. Each CDR3 is given with its conserved first and last residue. A D gene is named only where the DNA matches it firmly. Clone size is shown for a subset of rows, as once, few, many or a class of expanded clone.

clone_size	d_call	v_call	j_call	cdr3_nt	cdr3_aa
few	TRBD1	TRBV12-3/TRBV12-4	TRBJ1-1	TGTGCCAGCATCCCACGACCGGGACAGGGGCGCACTGAAGCTTTCTTT	CASIPRPGQGRTEAFF
.	TRBD2	TRBV7-9	TRBJ2-2	TGTGCCAGCAGCCCCGGGACTAGCGGGATCAACACCGGGGAGCTGTTTTTT	CASSPGTSGINTGELFF
.	.	TRBV5-1	TRBJ2-7	TGCGCCAGCAGCTCTTCAAGTCTAGCTAGAAGTAACGAGCAGTACTTC	CASSSSSLARSNEQYF
few	TRBD1	TRBV7-2	TRBJ2-2	TGTGCCAGCAGCTTAAGACAGGGGGCGCTGCCCGGGGAGCTGTTTTTT	CASSLRQGALPGELFF
few	.	TRBV4-3	TRBJ1-6	TGCGCCAGCAGCCAAGATACAGGGAATTCACCCCTCCACTTT	CASSQDTGNSPLHF
many	TRBD1	TRBV5-1	TRBJ1-2	TGCGCCAGCAGCTTGGAGACAGGGGATGGCTACACCTTC	CASSLETGDGYTF
many	.	TRBV10-3	TRBJ2-1	TGTGCCATCAATGAGATTGGGGGCAGGAATGAGCAGTTCTTC	CAINEIGGRNEQFF
many	.	TRBV7-2	TRBJ2-7	TGTGCCAGCAGCTGGGGACGGAACTCCTACGAGCAGTACTTC	CASSWGRNSYEQYF
many	TRBD2	TRBV28	TRBJ2-1	TGTGCCAGCAGTTCCCTAGCGGGACCCAACAATGAGCAGTTCTTC	CASSSLAGPNNEQFF
.	.	TRBV12-3/TRBV12-4	TRBJ1-4	TGTGCCAGCAGGCGGAGGGGGTTTAGTGAAAAACTGTTTTTT	CASRRRGFSEKLFF
many	.	TRBV15	TRBJ2-2	TGTGCCACCAGCAGCCACCCCCAGTCGAACACCGGGGAGCTGTTTTTT	CATSSHPQSNTGELFF
.	TRBD2	TRBV15	TRBJ2-5	TGTGCCACCAGCACCCTAGCGGGAGGCGAGGGTGTGACCCAGTACTTC	CATSTLAGGEGVTQYF
few	.	TRBV10-3	TRBJ2-3	TGTGCCATCAGTGATACGGGGACGGTTAGCACAGATACGCAGTATTTT	CAISDTGTVSTDTQYF
.	TRBD2	TRBV28	TRBJ2-3	TGTGCCAGCAGTGCCGAGGTAGCGGGCATCACAGATACGCAGTATTTT	CASSAEVAGITDTQYF
.	TRBD2	TRBV20-1	TRBJ2-3	TGCAGTGCTAGCGGACTAGCGGGAGGTTACACAGATACGCAGTATTTT	CSASGLAGGYTDTQYF
few	.	TRBV7-9	TRBJ2-6	TGTGCCGTCGAAGGGGGGCCTGGGGCCAACGTCCTGACTTTC	CAVEGGPGANVLTF
few	TRBD2	TRBV7-2	TRBJ2-1	TGTGCCAGCACTCCCGCGGGAGGGCGGCACAATGAGCAGTTCTTC	CASTPAGGRHNEQFF
few	TRBD2	TRBV7-9	TRBJ2-7	TGTGCCAGCAGCCCCCAGGGAGGACTAGCGGGAAGGTACGAGCAGTACTTC	CASSPQGGLAGRYEQYF
few	.	TRBV12-3/TRBV12-4	TRBJ1-6	TGTGCCAGCAGCGCCGGGACGGAGAATTCACCCCTCCACTTT	CASSAGTENSPLHF
.	.	TRBV20-1	TRBJ2-1	TGCAGTGCTAGAGATAAAAGAGTCCCCTACAATGAGCAGTTCTTC	CSARDKRVPYNEQFF
.	.	TRBV18	TRBJ1-1	TGTGCCAGCTCAACCATGAACACTGAAGCTTTCTTT	CASSTMNTEAFF
many	.	TRBV10-3	TRBJ2-2	TGTGCCATAGCAGGCCAGGGGATCGCCGGGGAGCTGTTTTTT	CAIAGQGIAGELFF
.	TRBD1	TRBV12-3/TRBV12-4	TRBJ1-2	TGTGCCAGCAGTCCAACCGGGACAGGGGCTGGCTACACCTTC	CASSPTGTGAGYTF
few	.	TRBV11-2	TRBJ2-2	TGTGCCAGCAGCCCCTTTCGTGCCTGGAACGCGAACACCGGGGAGCTGTTTTTT	CASSPFRAWNANTGELFF
.	.	TRBV12-3/TRBV12-4	TRBJ1-3	TGTGCCAGCGGGGTTAATGTAGGCTCTGGAAACACCATATATTTT	CASGVNVGSGNTIYF
many	.	TRBV27	TRBJ2-2	TGTGCCAGCAGTTTATTCGACAACACCGGGGAGCTGTTTTTT	CASSLFDNTGELFF
many	.	TRBV6-5	TRBJ1-2	TGTGCCAGCAGTTACTCGGGGGTCAGGGCAAACTATGGCTACACCTTC	CASSYSGVRANYGYTF
few	.	TRBV15	TRBJ2-7	TGTGCCACCAGCAGAGATGCTGGGTCGGCCGAGCAGTACTTC	CATSRDAGSAEQYF
few	.	TRBV29-1	TRBJ2-1	TGCAGCGTTGCGGACAGTAAGAGTGAGCAGTTCTTC	CSVADSKSEQFF
.	TRBD1	TRBV6-5	TRBJ2-6	TGTGCCAGCAGTTACAGGGGGCGAGGTTACGGGGCCAACGTCCTGACTTTC	CASSYRGRGYGANVLTF
.	TRBD2	TRBV6-1	TRBJ2-7	TGTGCCAGCACCCGCACCCCAGCGGGAGGAGGATACGAGCAGTACTTC	CASTRTPAGGGYEQYF
.	.	TRBV10-3	TRBJ2-1	TGTGCCATCAGTGAGAAGGGAGCAGGGTCGGGGATTGAGCAGTTCTTC	CAISEKGAGSGIEQFF
.	.	TRBV29-1	TRBJ2-7	TGCAGCGTTGACTTGGGAGACTCCTACGAGCAGTACTTC	CSVDLGDSYEQYF
few	.	TRBV4-3	TRBJ2-3	TGCGCCAGCAGCCACCTAGGAGGGGATACGCAGTATTTT	CASSHLGGDTQYF
few	.	TRBV20-1	TRBJ2-2	TGCAGTGCTAGAGGTCTAGCTGGACTCACCGGGGAGCTGTTTTTT	CSARGLAGLTGELFF